This T cell receptor (beta chain) was captured in a study of blood T cell repertoires in COVID-19. The protocol was immunoSEQ multiplex PCR, while the TCRdb copy is restricted to in-frame clones and leaves out a portion. There are around 210,000 clones in the sample; roughly 85% occur only once, and roughly 5% lies in the top ten. The germline V gene has CDR1 LNHDA and CDR2 SQIVND (reference sequence). Trimming stripped 3 bases from V and 11 bases from J, with 14 bases between. The CDR3 has 13 residues. The rearrangement links TRBV19 to TRBJ1-5; the D is unclear. The specimen was peripheral blood. The TCR sequence derives from a man between 45 and 60 years old with COVID-19, enrolled during active disease. CDR3 DNA sequence: TGTGCCAGTAGTATCTCTGGCTCGCGGACCCAGCATTTT. It translates to CASSISGSRTQHF.